The 17 T cell receptor beta chains presented below share a single source sample, sequenced in a study of PD-L1 blockade in urothelial cancer. The method was immunoSEQ multiplex PCR; TCRdb's version includes in-frame clones alone and lacks a portion of them. The table includes about 37,000 clones, over 75% detected once. Sequenced material: PBMCs, taken around atezolizumab (anti-PD-L1) treatment. The source of these receptors is a man in his 60s with urothelial cancer.

V and J are TRBV18 and TRBJ2-7; 8 nucleotides agree with TRBD1. Per germline, CDR1 KGHSH and CDR2 LQKENI. Trimming cost V 3 bases and J 7 bases; bases outside gene matches: 11. This CDR3 contains 15 residues. This chain's CDR3 is CASSPSGQERGEQYF. In DNA, the CDR3 is TGTGCCAGCTCACCCTCGGGACAGGAAAGGGGGGAGCAGTACTTC.

The gene calls are TRBV7-9 and TRBJ1-4; 9 positions match TRBD1. The V segment lost 4 bases and the J segment 7 bases; nucleotides outside the gene matches: 4. The CDR3 loop spans 14 amino acids. The germline CDR1 and CDR2 sequences are SEHNR and FQNEAQ (reference sequence). The CDR3 loop reads CASSSGTGIEKLFF. Here the CDR3 DNA reads TGTGCCAGCAGCTCCGGGACAGGGATTGAAAAACTGTTTTTT. Filled out from reference TRBV7-9 and TRBJ1-4, the complete variable domain reads DTGVSQNPRHKITKRGQNVTFRCDPISEHNRLYWYRQTLGQGPEFLTYFQNEAQLEKSRLLSDRFSAERPKGSFSTLEIQRTEQGDSAMYLCASSSGTGIEKLFFGSGTQLSVL.

This chain connects TRBV7-9 to TRBJ1-4, with 10 nucleotides matching TRBD1. V lost 5 bases to trimming and J lost 6 bases; unmatched junction nucleotides: 3. The V gene's germline CDR1 is SEHNR and CDR2 FQNEAQ (reference sequence). This CDR3 is 14 amino acids long. The CDR3 spells CASSPGTGDEKLFF. CDR3 nucleotides: TGTGCCAGCAGCCCCGGGACAGGGGATGAAAAACTGTTTTTT.

The V gene is TRBV4-1, the J gene TRBJ2-1; D is undetermined. The CDR3 contains 17 residues. The V gene lost 0 bases and the J gene lost 0 bases, with 12 bases spanning the gap. Germline CDR1 and CDR2: MGHRA and YSYEKL. CDR3 sequence: CASSQDFGFSSYNEQFF. The CDR3 DNA is TGCGCCAGCAGCCAAGATTTCGGGTTCAGCTCCTACAATGAGCAGTTCTTC.

The rearrangement links TRBV15 to TRBJ2-7, with a weak D call TRBD1 (6 bases). CDR1 is LNHNV, CDR2 YYDKDF, per germline (reference sequence). This CDR3 contains 17 residues. V lost 0 bases to trimming and J lost 1 base, with 16 bases between them. The CDR3 reads CATSRDNRAGDSYEQYF. The CDR3 DNA follows: TGTGCCACCAGCAGAGATAACCGGGCAGGGGATTCCTACGAGCAGTACTTC.

This rearrangement joins TRBV28 to TRBJ2-5; weak D call: TRBD2 (5 bases). This CDR3 is 13 amino acids long. From germline, CDR1 is MDHEN and CDR2 SYDVKM. With 2 bases removed from V and 4 bases from J, the gap between germline ends came to 8 bases. CDR3 in DNA: TGTGCCAGCAGTTTAGGACTTGGAGAGACCCAGTACTTC. Its protein product is CASSLGLGETQYF.

V and J are TRBV6-1 and TRBJ1-2, with 8 bases identical to TRBD1. Germline CDR1 and CDR2: MNHNS and SASEGT. After removal of 4 bases from V and 8 bases from J, the junction contained 12 bases not matched to a gene. CDR3 length: 15 amino acids. The CDR3 nucleotides read TGTGCCAGCAGTGGCCCCAGGGGGCCCATCGACGGCTACACCTTC. Amino acid sequence: CASSGPRGPIDGYTF.

The sample holds a few counts of this clone. The chain is built from TRBV30 and TRBJ2-2; TRBD1 matches 9 bases. This CDR3 region has 14 residues. J gave up 4 bases and V 5 bases, and 5 bases lay outside the gene matches. Looked up from germline, CDR1 is GTSNPN and CDR2 is SVGIG (reference sequence). CDR3 DNA: TGTGCCTGGGGGACAGGGCGGTTCACCGGGGAGCTGTTTTTT. It translates to CAWGTGRFTGELFF.

The V and J genes are TRBV2 and TRBJ1-4; no firm D call. CDR1 and CDR2 from the germline V gene are SNHLY and FYNNEI. The CDR3 length is 14 residues. With 6 bases removed from V and 4 bases from J, the gap between germline ends came to 12 bases. The CDR3 DNA follows: TGTGCCAGCAGGGCAGACAAACTTAATGAAAAACTGTTTTTT. Its protein product is CASRADKLNEKLFF.

CDR3 sequence (DNA): TGTGCCAGCAGCGACGACCCCAGGTTGAACACTGAAGCTTTCTTT. Translated: CASSDDPRLNTEAFF. The rearrangement uses TRBV7-9 and TRBJ1-1; no clear D. Germline CDR1 SEHNR, CDR2 FQNEAQ (reference sequence). Trimming pared 5 bases from V and 0 bases from J, leaving 13 bases between. The CDR3 extends over 15 amino acids.

The V gene is TRBV2, the J gene TRBJ2-7, with TRBD2 matching 8 bases. This CDR3 has 16 amino acids. V lost 2 bases to trimming and J lost 6 bases; unmatched junction nucleotides: 12. CDR1 is SNHLY, CDR2 FYNNEI, per germline. The CDR3 DNA sequence: TGTGCCAGCAGTGAAATCCAGCGGGGGCCCTCTTTCGAGCAGTACTTC. This encodes CASSEIQRGPSFEQYF. Full variable domain (remainder filled in from reference TRBV2 and TRBJ2-7): EPEVTQTPSHQVTQMGQEVILRCVPISNHLYFYWYRQILGQKVEFLVSFYNNEISEKSEIFDDQFSVERPDGSNFTLKIRSTKLEDSAMYFCASSEIQRGPSFEQYFGPGTRLTVT.

This chain links TRBV27 with TRBJ2-1, with D possibly TRBD2 on 6 matching bases. The CDR3 is 15 amino acids. The germline CDR1 and CDR2 sequences are MNHEY and SMNVEV (reference sequence). Trimming shortened V by 4 bases and J by 6 bases, and 16 bases separated the two germline ends. The CDR3 loop reads CASSSPGVLGNEQFF. As DNA, the CDR3 is TGTGCCAGCAGTTCACCGGGGGTCCTGGGCAATGAGCAGTTCTTC.

This sequence joins TRBV6-1 and TRBJ1-2; TRBD1 might be the D (5 bases). Germline values: CDR1 MNHNS, CDR2 SASEGT. The ends were cut back, 7 bases at V and 8 bases at J, with 17 bases in the middle. CDR3 length: 13 residues. CDR3 nucleotides: TGTGCCAGCACCAGGTGGGGGGGAGGAGGCTACACCTTC. Translation gives CASTRWGGGGYTF.

The chain joins TRBV5-6 to TRBJ1-2; 7 bases agree with TRBD1. V was pared by 4 bases and J by 4 bases, with 19 bases of the junction left unmatched. The CDR3 has 18 residues. The germline V gene encodes CDR1 SGHDT and CDR2 YYEEEE. This CDR3 reads CASSPHLVGGGRGYGYTF. CDR3 coding DNA: TGTGCCAGCAGCCCCCACCTGGTTGGAGGGGGCAGGGGCTATGGCTACACCTTC. Combining the CDR3 with reference TRBV5-6 and TRBJ1-2 gives the whole variable domain DAGVTQSPTHLIKTRGQQVTLRCSPKSGHDTVSWYQQALGQGPQFIFQYYEEEERQRGNFPDRFSGHQFPNYSSELNVNALLLGDSALYLCASSPHLVGGGRGYGYTFGSGTRLTVV.

The sample holds a few counts of this clone. The chain carries TRBV4-1 and TRBJ2-4; 14 bases are shared with TRBD2. The CDR3 covers 18 residues. In germline, CDR1 is MGHRA, CDR2 YSYEKL. V was clipped by 4 bases and J by 0 bases; unmatched bases: 5. CDR3 in DNA: TGCGCCAGCAGCCCCGGACTAGCGGGGGGAATAGCCAAAAACATTCAGTACTTC. Amino acids: CASSPGLAGGIAKNIQYF.

The gene calls are TRBV18 and TRBJ2-3, with D unresolved. The V gene's germline CDR1 is KGHSH and CDR2 LQKENI. CDR3 length: 13 residues. V lost 0 bases to trimming and J lost 8 bases, with 9 bases between them. CDR3 sequence (DNA): TGTGCCAGCTCACCACCCAGTATTGGTACGCAGTATTTT. Translated: CASSPPSIGTQYF.

V and J are TRBV18 and TRBJ2-7; weak D call: TRBD2 (6 bases). Germline V gene sequence: CDR1 KGHSH, CDR2 LQKENI. V lost 8 bases to trimming and J lost 1 base, with 6 bases between them. The length of the CDR3 is 11 residues. The CDR3 nucleotides read TGTGCCAGCCGGGAGTCCTACGAGCAGTACTTC. Translating gives CASRESYEQYF.